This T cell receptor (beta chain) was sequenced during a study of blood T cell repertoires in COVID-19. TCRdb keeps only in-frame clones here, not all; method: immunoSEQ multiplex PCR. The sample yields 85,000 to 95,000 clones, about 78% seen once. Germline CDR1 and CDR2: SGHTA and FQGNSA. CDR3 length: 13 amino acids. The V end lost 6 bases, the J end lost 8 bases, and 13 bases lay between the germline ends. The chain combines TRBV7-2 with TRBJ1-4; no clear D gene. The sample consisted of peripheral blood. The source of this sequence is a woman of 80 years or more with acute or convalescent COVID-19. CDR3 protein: CASSLQRQEKLFF. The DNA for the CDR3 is TGTGCCAGCAGTTTACAGAGGCAGGAAAAACTGTTTTTT. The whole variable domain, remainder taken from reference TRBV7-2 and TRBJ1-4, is GAGVSQSPSNKVTEKGKDVELRCDPISGHTALYWYRQSLGQGLEFLIYFQGNSAPDKSGLPSDRFSAERTGGSVSTLTIQRTQQEDSAVYLCASSLQRQEKLFFGSGTQLSVL.